The TCR beta chain described here comes from a study of vaccination and CD4 T cells after COVID-19. Study as a whole: Two mRNA vaccine doses were given, either BNT162b2 or mRNA-1273. It was a median roughly 92 days after diagnosis, with a range of 35 to 161, that post-COVID samples were drawn. Study-level points and caveats: Among those convalescent, a median roughly 90% of reactive clones emerged solely post-vaccination.

With the Oncomine TCR Beta short-read assay, DNA from cultured CD4+ T cells was sequenced. From the PCR reads, TCRdb called clonotypes with MiXCR, one entry per CDR3 protein. Of 8,800 or so distinct CDR3 sequences detected, about 43% appear once; the ten largest clones hold about 18%. Of note for this clonotype: Antigen specificity is unknown.

CDR3 length equals 15 residues. Germline CDR1 is MGHRA and CDR2 is YSYEKL. Trimming cost V 4 bases and J 3 bases; bases outside gene matches: 7. The sample's treatment: roughly 11-day PBMC culture with coronavirus spike peptide pools or control peptides (ViraFEST assay). Gathered ahead of the COVID-19 pandemic (2011-2018) were the CD4+ T cells of the unexposed donor. The TCR was taken from a human donor in good health. The specimen was CD4+ T cells from blood, cultured in vitro. The V gene is TRBV4-1, the J gene TRBJ2-7, with TRBD1 matching over 9 bases. CDR3 sequence reads: CASSLALGQGYEQYF. CDR3 sequence (DNA): TGCGCCAGCAGCCTTGCCCTGGGACAGGGCTACGAGCAGTACTTC.